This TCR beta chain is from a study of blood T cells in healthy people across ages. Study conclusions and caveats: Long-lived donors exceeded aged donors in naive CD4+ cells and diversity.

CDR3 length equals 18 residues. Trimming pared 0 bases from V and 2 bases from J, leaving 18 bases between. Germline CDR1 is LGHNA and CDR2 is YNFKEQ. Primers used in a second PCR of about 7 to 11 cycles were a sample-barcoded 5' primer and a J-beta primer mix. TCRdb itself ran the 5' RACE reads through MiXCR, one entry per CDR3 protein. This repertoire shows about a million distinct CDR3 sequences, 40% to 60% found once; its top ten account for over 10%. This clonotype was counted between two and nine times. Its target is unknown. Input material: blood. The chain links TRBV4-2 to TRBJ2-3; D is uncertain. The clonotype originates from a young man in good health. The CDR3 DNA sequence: TGTGCCAGCAGCCAAGATCGATATAGCCGGACCCTCACAGATACGCAGTATTTT. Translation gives CASSQDRYSRTLTDTQYF.